This TCR beta chain was profiled in a study of blood T cell repertoires in COVID-19. Study overall: Acute and convalescent COVID-19 specimens originated in the United States, Italy and Spain. Sources were T cells, B-cell-depleted T cells, or PBMCs; the material itself was cDNA or gDNA.

The data were produced by immunoSEQ multiplex PCR, yet TCRdb's version contains in-frame clones alone and is incomplete. The data contain 200,000 to 300,000 clones, about 88% of them singletons. This clone was picked up a small number of times. Deletions cut 1 base from V and 0 bases from J, with 5 bases between. Germline V lookup: CDR1 LNHDA, CDR2 SQIVND (reference sequence). The CDR3 length is 14 residues. The source of this sequence is an older woman with COVID-19, enrolled during active disease. The sample taken for sequencing was peripheral blood. The J gene is TRBJ2-3, the V gene TRBV19; no clear D. Here the CDR3 DNA reads TGTGCCAGTAGTATAGGCCGGAGCACAGATACGCAGTATTTT. It translates to CASSIGRSTDTQYF.